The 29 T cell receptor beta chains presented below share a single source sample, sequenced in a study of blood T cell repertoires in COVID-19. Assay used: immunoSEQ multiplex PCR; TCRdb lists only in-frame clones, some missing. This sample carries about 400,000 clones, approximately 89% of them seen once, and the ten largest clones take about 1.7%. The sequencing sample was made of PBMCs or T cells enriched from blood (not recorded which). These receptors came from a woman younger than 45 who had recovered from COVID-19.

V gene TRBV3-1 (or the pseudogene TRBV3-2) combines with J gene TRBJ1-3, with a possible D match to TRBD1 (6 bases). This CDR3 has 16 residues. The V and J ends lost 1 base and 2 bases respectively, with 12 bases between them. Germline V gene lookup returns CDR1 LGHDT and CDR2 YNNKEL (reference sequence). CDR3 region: CASSQGGDRPGNTIYF. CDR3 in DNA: TGTGCCAGCAGCCAAGGGGGAGACAGGCCTGGAAACACCATATATTTT.

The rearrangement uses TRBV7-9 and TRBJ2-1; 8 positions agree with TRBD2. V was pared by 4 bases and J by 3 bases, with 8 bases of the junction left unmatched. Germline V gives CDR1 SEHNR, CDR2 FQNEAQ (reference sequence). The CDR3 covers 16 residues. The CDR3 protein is CASSSGGWTDYNEQFF. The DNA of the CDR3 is TGTGCCAGCAGCTCGGGAGGGTGGACTGACTACAATGAGCAGTTCTTC.

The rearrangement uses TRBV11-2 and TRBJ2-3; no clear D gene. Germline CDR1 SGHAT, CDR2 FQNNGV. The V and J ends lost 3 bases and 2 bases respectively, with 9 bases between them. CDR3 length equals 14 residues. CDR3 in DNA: TGTGCCAGCAGCTTGGGCCCGTACACAGATACGCAGTATTTT. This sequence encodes CASSLGPYTDTQYF.

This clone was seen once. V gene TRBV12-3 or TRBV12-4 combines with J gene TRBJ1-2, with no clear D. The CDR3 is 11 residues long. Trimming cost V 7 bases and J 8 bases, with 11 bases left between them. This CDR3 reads CASTYGEGYTF. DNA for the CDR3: TGTGCCAGCACCTACGGGGAGGGCTACACCTTC.

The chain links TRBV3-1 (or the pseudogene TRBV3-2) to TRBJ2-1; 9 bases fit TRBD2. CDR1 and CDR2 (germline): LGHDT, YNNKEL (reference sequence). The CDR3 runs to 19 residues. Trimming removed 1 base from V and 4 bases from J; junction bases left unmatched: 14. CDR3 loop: CASSQGLAGVGRVYNEQFF. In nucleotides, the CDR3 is TGTGCCAGCAGCCAAGGCTTAGCGGGAGTGGGGAGGGTTTACAATGAGCAGTTCTTC.

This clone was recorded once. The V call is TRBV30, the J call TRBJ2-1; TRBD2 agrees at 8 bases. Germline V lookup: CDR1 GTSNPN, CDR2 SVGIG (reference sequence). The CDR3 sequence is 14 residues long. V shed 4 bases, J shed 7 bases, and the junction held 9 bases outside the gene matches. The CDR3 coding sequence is TGTGCCTGGATTAGCGGGGCTCGACCGAATGAGCAGTTCTTC. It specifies CAWISGARPNEQFF.

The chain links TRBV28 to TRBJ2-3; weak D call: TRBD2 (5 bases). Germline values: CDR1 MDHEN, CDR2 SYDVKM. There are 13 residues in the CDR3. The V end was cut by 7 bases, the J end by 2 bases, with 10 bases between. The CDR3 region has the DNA TGTGCCAGCATAGTGGAGGACACAGATACGCAGTATTTT. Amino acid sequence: CASIVEDTDTQYF.

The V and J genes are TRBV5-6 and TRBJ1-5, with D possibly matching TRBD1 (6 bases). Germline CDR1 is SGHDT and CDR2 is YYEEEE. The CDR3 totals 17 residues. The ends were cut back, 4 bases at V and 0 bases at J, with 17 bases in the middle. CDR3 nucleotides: TGTGCCAGCAGCGGGGGACCGGGACACTATAGCAATCAGCCCCAGCATTTT. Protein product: CASSGGPGHYSNQPQHF.

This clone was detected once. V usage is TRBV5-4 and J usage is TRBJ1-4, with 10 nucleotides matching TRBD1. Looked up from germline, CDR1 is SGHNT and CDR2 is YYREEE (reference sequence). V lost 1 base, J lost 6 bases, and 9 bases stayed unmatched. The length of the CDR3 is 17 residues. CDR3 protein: CASSLPNGQGGDEKLFF. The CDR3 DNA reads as TGTGCCAGCAGCTTGCCCAATGGACAGGGGGGCGATGAAAAACTGTTTTTT.

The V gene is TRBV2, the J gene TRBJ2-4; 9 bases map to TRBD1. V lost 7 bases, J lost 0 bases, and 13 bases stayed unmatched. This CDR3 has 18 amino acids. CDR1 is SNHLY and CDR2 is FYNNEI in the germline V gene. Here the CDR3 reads CASIRDREAPLAKNIQYF. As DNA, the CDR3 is TGTGCCAGCATAAGGGACAGGGAGGCCCCACTAGCCAAAAACATTCAGTACTTC. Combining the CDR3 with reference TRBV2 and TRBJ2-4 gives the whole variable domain EPEVTQTPSHQVTQMGQEVILRCVPISNHLYFYWYRQILGQKVEFLVSFYNNEISEKSEIFDDQFSVERPDGSNFTLKIRSTKLEDSAMYFCASIRDREAPLAKNIQYFGAGTRLSVL.

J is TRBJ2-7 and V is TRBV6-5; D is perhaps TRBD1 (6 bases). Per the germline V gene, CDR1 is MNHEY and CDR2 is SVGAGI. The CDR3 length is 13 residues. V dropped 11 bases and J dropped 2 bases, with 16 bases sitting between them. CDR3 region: CAVGKGHPYEQYF. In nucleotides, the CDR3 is TGTGCCGTAGGGAAGGGACATCCCTACGAGCAGTACTTC.

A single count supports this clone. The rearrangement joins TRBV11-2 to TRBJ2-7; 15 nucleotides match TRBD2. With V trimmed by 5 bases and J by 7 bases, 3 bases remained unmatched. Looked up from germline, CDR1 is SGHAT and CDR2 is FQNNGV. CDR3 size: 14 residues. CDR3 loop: CASSAGLAGGEQYF. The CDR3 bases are TGTGCCAGCAGCGCGGGACTAGCGGGAGGTGAGCAGTACTTC.

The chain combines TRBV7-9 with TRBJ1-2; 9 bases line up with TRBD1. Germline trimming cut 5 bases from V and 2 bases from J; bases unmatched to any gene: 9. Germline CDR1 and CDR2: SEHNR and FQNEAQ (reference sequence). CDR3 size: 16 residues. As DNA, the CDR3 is TGTGCCAGCAGCGCCCGGGACAGGGCGGTAAACTATGGCTACACCTTC. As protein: CASSARDRAVNYGYTF.

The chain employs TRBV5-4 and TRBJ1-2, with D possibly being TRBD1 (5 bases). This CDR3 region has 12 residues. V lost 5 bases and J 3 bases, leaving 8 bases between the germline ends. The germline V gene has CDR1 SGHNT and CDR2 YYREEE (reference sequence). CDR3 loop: CASRTVDYGYTF. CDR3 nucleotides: TGTGCCAGCAGGACAGTTGACTATGGCTACACCTTC.

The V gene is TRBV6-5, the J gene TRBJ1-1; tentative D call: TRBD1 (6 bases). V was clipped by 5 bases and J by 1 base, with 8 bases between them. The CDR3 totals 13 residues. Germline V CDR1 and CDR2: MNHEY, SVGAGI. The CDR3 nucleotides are TGTGCCAGCAGTAACAGGGAGAACACTGAAGCTTTCTTT. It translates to CASSNRENTEAFF.

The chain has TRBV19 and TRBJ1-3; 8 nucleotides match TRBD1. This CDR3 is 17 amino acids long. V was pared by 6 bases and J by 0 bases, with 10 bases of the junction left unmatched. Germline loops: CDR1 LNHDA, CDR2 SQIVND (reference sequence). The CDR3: CASRRTGTGVSGNTIYF. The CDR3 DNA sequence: TGTGCCAGTAGGAGAACCGGGACAGGTGTCTCTGGAAACACCATATATTTT.

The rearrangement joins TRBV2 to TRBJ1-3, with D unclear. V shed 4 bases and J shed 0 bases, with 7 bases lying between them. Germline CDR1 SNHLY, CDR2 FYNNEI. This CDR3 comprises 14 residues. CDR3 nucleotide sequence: TGTGCCAGCAGTGCCCTGAGCTCTGGAAACACCATATATTTT. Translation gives CASSALSSGNTIYF.

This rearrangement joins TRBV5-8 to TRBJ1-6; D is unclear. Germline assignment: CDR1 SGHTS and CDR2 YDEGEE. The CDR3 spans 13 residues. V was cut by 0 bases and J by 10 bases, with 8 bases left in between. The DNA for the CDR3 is TGTGCCAGCAGCTTGGGTGTGGGCTCACCCCTCCACTTT. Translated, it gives CASSLGVGSPLHF.

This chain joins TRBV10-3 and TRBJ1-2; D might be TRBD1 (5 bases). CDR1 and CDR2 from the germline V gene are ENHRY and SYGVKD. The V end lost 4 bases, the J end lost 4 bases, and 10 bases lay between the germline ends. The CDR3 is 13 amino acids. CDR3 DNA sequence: TGTGCCATCAGTGCCGCCGGGGGCTATGGCTACACCTTC. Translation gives CAISAAGGYGYTF.

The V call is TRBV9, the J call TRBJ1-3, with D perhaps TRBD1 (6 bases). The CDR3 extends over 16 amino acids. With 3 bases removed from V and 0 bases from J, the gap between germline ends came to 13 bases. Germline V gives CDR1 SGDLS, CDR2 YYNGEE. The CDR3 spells CASSGGGALSGNTIYF. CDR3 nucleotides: TGTGCCAGCAGCGGCGGGGGGGCTCTCTCTGGAAACACCATATATTTT. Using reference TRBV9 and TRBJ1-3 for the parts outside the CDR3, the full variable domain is DSGVTQTPKHLITATGQRVTLRCSPRSGDLSVYWYQQSLDQGLQFLIQYYNGEERAKGNILERFSAQQFPDLHSELNLSSLELGDSALYFCASSGGGALSGNTIYFGEGSWLTVV.

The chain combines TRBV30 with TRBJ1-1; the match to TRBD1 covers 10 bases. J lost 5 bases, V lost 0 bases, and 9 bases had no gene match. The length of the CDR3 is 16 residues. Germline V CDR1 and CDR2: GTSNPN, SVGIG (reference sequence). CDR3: CAWSVGRTGGRTEAFF. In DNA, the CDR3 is TGTGCCTGGAGTGTGGGGAGGACAGGGGGTCGGACTGAAGCTTTCTTT.

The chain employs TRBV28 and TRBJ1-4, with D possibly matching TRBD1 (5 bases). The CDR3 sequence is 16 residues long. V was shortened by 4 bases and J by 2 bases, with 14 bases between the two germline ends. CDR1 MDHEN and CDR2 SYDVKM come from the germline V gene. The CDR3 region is CASSSTGSQTNEKLFF. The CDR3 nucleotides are TGTGCCAGCAGTTCCACAGGTAGCCAGACTAATGAAAAACTGTTTTTT.

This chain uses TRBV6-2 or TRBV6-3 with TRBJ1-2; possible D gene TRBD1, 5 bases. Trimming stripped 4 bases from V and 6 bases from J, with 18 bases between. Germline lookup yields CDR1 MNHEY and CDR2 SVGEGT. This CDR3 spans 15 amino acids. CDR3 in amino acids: CASSSSPTGMDGYTF. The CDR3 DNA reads TGTGCCAGCAGTTCCTCCCCAACAGGAATGGATGGCTACACCTTC.

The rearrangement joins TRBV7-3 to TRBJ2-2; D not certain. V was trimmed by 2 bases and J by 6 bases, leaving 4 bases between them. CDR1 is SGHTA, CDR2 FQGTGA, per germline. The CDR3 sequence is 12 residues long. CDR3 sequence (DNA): TGTGCCAGCAGCTTAGCAGCCGGGGAGCTGTTTTTT. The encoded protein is CASSLAAGELFF.

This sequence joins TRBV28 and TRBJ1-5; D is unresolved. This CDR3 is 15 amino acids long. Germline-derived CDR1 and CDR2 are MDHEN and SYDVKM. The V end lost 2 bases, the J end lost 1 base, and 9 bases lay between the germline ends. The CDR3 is CASSLQRESNQPQHF. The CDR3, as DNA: TGTGCCAGCAGTTTACAAAGGGAGAGCAATCAGCCCCAGCATTTT.

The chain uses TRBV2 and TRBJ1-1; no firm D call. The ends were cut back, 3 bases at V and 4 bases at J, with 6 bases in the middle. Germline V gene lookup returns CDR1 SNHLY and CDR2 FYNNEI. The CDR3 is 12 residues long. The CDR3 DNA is TGTGCCAGCAGTGACCTAGGCACTGAAGCTTTCTTT. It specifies CASSDLGTEAFF.

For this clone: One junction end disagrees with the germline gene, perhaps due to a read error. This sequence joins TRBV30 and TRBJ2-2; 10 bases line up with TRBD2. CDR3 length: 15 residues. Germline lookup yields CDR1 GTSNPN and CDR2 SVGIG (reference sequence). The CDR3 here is CAGSGGVEGSGELFF. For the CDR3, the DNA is TGTGCCGGGAGCGGGGGGGTCGAAGGATCTGGGGAGCTGTTTTTT.

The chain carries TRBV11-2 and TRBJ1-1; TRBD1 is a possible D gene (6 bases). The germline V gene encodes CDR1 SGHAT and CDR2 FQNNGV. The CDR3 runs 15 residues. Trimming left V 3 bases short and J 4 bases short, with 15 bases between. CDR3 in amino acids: CASSFWTERTTEAFF. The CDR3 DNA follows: TGTGCCAGCAGCTTTTGGACAGAAAGAACCACTGAAGCTTTCTTT. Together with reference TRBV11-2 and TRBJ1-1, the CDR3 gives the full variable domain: EAGVAQSPRYKIIEKRQSVAFWCNPISGHATLYWYQQILGQGPKLLIQFQNNGVVDDSQLPKDRFSAERLKGVDSTLKIQPAKLEDSAVYLCASSFWTERTTEAFFGQGTRLTVV.

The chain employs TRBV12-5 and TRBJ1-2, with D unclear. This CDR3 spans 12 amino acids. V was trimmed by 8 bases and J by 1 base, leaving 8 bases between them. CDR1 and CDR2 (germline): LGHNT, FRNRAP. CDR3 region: CASSGSNYGYTF. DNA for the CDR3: TGTGCTAGTTCAGGCAGTAACTATGGCTACACCTTC.